This TCR beta chain is from a study of cytomegalovirus exposure and HLA in healthy donors. Study-wide findings and caveats: Prediction of most subjects' HLA-A and HLA-B alleles by TCR beta sequences was reportedly accurate. Within an earlier analysis, most TCR beta V segments proved productive either about 87% or about 30% of the time.

Turning to this clone: Its antigen remains unidentified.

The PCR had 60 Vbeta and 13 Jbeta primers. The protocol was immunoSEQ multiplex PCR, while the TCRdb copy is restricted to in-frame clones and leaves out a portion. This sample contains 130,000 to 150,000 clones. V was cut by 4 bases and J by 2 bases, with 12 bases left in between. Looked up from germline, CDR1 is SGDLS and CDR2 is YYNGEE. The CDR3 consists of 14 residues. The receptor's source is a woman in her 50s in good health and CMV-seronegative. The V call is TRBV9, the J call TRBJ1-2; weak D call: TRBD1 (6 bases). The sample comprised PBMCs. The CDR3 sequence: CASSPTTGNYGYTF. The CDR3 nucleotides read TGTGCCAGCAGCCCCACGACAGGAAACTATGGCTACACCTTC. The whole variable domain, remainder taken from reference TRBV9 and TRBJ1-2, is DSGVTQTPKHLITATGQRVTLRCSPRSGDLSVYWYQQSLDQGLQFLIQYYNGEERAKGNILERFSAQQFPDLHSELNLSSLELGDSALYFCASSPTTGNYGYTFGSGTRLTVV.